The text below deals with one TCR beta chain. Its matching antigen is unknown. TCRdb's table, derived via immunoSEQ multiplex PCR, lists solely in-frame clones and lacks some. The table includes hundreds of thousands of clones, 75% to 80% detected once. Germline CDR1 MGHRA, CDR2 YSYEKL. The junction had 9 bases not matched to a gene; V was cut back by 4 bases and J by 8 bases. The CDR3 is 14 residues long. The data belong to a study of cytotoxic CD8 clonotypes in ibrutinib-treated CLL. Study overall: Mean per-sample yields comprised roughly 280,000 productive templates and 94,082 productive rearrangements.

Study results and limitations: Clonality at baseline surpassed age-matched healthy donors and tracked circulating CD8+ T-cell counts. The times at which samples were taken varied between sustained-remission and progressing patients. Elevated clonality accompanied ibrutinib response, with a return toward baseline values at progression.

The sequenced sample was PBMCs, obtained after 12 months of ibrutinib treatment. This sequence originates from a human donor with chronic lymphocytic leukemia. This sequence joins TRBV4-1 and TRBJ1-2; TRBD1 aligns across 8 bases. CDR3 DNA sequence: TGCGCCAGCAGCCGCGAGGACAGGGCTCGAGGCTACACCTTC. Protein: CASSREDRARGYTF.